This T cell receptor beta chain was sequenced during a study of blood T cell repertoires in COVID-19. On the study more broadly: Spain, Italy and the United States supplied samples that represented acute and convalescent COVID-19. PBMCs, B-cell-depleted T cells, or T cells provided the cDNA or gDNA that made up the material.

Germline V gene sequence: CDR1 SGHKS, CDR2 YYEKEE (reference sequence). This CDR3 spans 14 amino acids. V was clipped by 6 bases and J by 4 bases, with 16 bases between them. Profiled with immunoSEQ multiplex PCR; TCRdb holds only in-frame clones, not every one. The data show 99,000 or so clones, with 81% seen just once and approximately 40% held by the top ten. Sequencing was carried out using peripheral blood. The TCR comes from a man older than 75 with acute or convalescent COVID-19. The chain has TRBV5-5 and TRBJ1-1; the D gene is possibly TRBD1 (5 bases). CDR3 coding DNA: TGTGCCAGCACCCCACCCCGGGGGAGCACTGAAGCTTTCTTT. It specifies CASTPPRGSTEAFF.